This note documents a single T cell receptor (beta chain) sequence. What antigen it recognizes has not been identified. No base qualities exist here, and no much larger clone lies one base off it. These data come from a study of blood T cell repertoires in COVID-19 (dated by TCRdb to about 2020). For the study in its entirety: The collaborator samples originated in the United States, Italy and Spain and spanned the acute and convalescent phases of COVID-19. A freely available public database, intended as a resource for researchers studying the immune response to SARS-CoV-2, is where the repertoires were released. The material from the prospective study consisted of cDNA or gDNA derived from T cells, B-cell-depleted T cells, or PBMCs. The samples were drawn from two sources: the first 160 participants of the ongoing ImmuneRACE study, and 950 to 1,500 subjects contributed by 6 global collaborators. Where available, HLA class I and class II types were taken from metadata supplied by the sample provider and were not determined by assay-based typing. The sample metadata nearly always contained a de-identified subject ID, COVID-19 status, age in years and sex. Deeply sampled blood TCRbeta repertoires from subjects exposed to, actively infected with, or recovered from COVID-19 were included in the dataset. What the authors observed across the whole study: Clinical and demographic metadata were provided uncurated, with the amount varying by source and participant.

In the prospective study, participants were about 18 to 89 years old, resided in about two dozen geographic areas of the United States, and were enrolled through a virtual design. In the prospective study, cohorts were assigned on the basis of participant-reported clinical history obtained from a screening survey and a study questionnaire. Each participant in the prospective study had whole blood, serum and a nasopharyngeal or oropharyngeal swab collected by mobile phlebotomists. Prospective study participants could optionally give additional blood draws and questionnaires over a 2-month period. Blood samples from the prospective study were shipped frozen or at room temperature prior to DNA extraction. TCRbeta CDR3 regions were amplified from genomic DNA using the immunoSEQ Assay, a bias-controlled multiplex PCR. The original methods were these. Within the assay, amplification of reference gene primers was used to estimate how many nucleated cells each sample contained. To quantify the absolute abundance of each unique TCRbeta CDR3 rearrangement, sequence reads were collapsed and filtered. For each sample, productive Simpson clonality was calculated as the square root of Simpson's diversity index over productive rearrangements. Drawn from immuneACCESS, this table holds only the in-frame rearrangements with V and J called that TCRdb kept. Clones are partly lost; checked studies trace under half to an unresolved V gene and leave the rest unexplained. V, J and clone size are taken as reported in that table, and D and trimming were inferred from the DNA itself. The sample table lists around 78,000 clones, more than 85% of them with a count of one. 0.95% to 1.5% of the sample goes to the ten largest clones.

The sequence was collected from a woman aged 50 to 60 with acute COVID-19. Sequences were obtained from PBMCs or T cells enriched from blood (not recorded which).

The CDR3: CASSYERNQPQHF. The DNA is as follows: TGTGCCAGCAGTTACGAGCGGAATCAGCCCCAGCATTTT. The rearrangement combines TRBV6-5 with TRBJ1-5; the D gene identity is not certain. CDR1 and CDR2, looked up from the germline V gene, are MNHEY and SVGAGI. The junction carries 6 bases between V and J, which are trimmed by 2 bases and 4 bases respectively. The CDR3 runs 13 residues from the cysteine to the phenylalanine. Solely the CDR3 DNA is kept, with 39 bases framed from the first base.